This T cell receptor (beta chain) is drawn from a study of T-cell reconstitution after alpha-beta-depleted transplantation in children. Study-level findings and limits: T-cell numbers and diversity one year post-transplant derived largely from freshly generated T cells. There were reportedly several hundred expanded graft clones from which alpha-beta T cells came about two months after transplant. Recipient T cells and thymic progenitors that survived gave rise to the high TCRbeta diversity observed at day 60 in some patients.

Note on this clonotype: Its antigen remains unidentified.

As it was prepared, the TCRbeta library received unique molecular identifiers. In TCRdb, the PCR reads were re-called with MiXCR into one record per CDR3 protein. The table lists about 200,000 distinct CDR3 sequences, around a sixth of them singletons. V lost 1 base to trimming and J lost 1 base; unmatched junction nucleotides: 12. The CDR3 is made up of 19 amino acids. The chain has TRBV12-3 or TRBV12-4 and TRBJ2-2; 7 positions agree with TRBD1. The TCR comes from a male patient between 2 and 15 years old who had a stem cell transplant for acute lymphoblastic leukemia, so the T cells may come from the graft donor. Source: PBMCs, mostly from graft donor cells, taken 360 days after TCRalphabeta/CD19-depleted stem cell transplant. DNA of the CDR3: TGTGCCAGCAGTTTAGGGCCCTATTCGGGGACAGAGAACACCGGGGAGCTGTTTTTT. Its protein is CASSLGPYSGTENTGELFF.